The 17 T cell receptor beta chains below all came from one sample that was sequenced in a study of T cell responses to AZD1222 COVID-19 vaccine. Using immunoSEQ multiplex PCR, the repertoire was profiled, and TCRdb retains in-frame clones only, with some absent. The table records approximately 110,000 clones, about 89% of them present only once. The starting material was peripheral blood, obtained 28 days after the second AZD1222 dose. The receptors were sampled from an adult who received the AZD1222 COVID-19 vaccine.

V and J are TRBV6-5 and TRBJ2-1; D call uncertain. The V gene's germline CDR1 is MNHEY and CDR2 SVGAGI. Trimming took 2 bases from V and 2 from J, leaving 1 base between them. CDR3 length: 12 amino acids. The CDR3, as DNA: TGTGCCAGCAGTTACACCTACAATGAGCAGTTCTTC. Protein: CASSYTYNEQFF.

Turning to this clone: A junction end diverges from the germline sequence, so it may reflect a read error. The chain recombines TRBV28 with TRBJ2-7, with unresolved D. The CDR3 consists of 13 residues. Germline-derived CDR1 and CDR2 are MDHEN and SYDVKM. The CDR3 DNA reads as TGTGCCAGCAGTTTATACAGCTCCCACGAGCAGTACTTC. Residues: CASSLYSSHEQYF.

The chain combines TRBV30 with TRBJ2-7, with 13 bases that match TRBD2. The CDR3 runs to 17 residues. CDR1 and CDR2 (germline): GTSNPN, SVGIG (reference sequence). Trimming removed 7 bases from V and 0 bases from J; junction bases left unmatched: 12. CDR3 region: CASTGIRTSGSSYEQYF. The CDR3 DNA is TGTGCCTCGACGGGGATTAGGACTAGCGGGAGCTCCTACGAGCAGTACTTC.

This sequence joins TRBV5-4 and TRBJ2-3; a possible D gene is TRBD1 (7 bases). V lost 2 bases and J 0 bases, leaving 22 bases between the germline ends. The germline V gene encodes CDR1 SGHNT and CDR2 YYREEE (reference sequence). The CDR3 contains 19 residues. CDR3 in amino acids: CASSFQNRGAGRSTDTQYF. Here the CDR3 DNA reads TGTGCCAGCAGCTTCCAAAACAGGGGCGCCGGGAGAAGCACAGATACGCAGTATTTT.

V usage is TRBV7-8 and J usage is TRBJ1-2, with TRBD1 identical over 7 bases. The V segment lost 5 bases and the J segment 4 bases; nucleotides outside the gene matches: 13. The germline V gene has CDR1 SGHVS and CDR2 FQNEAQ. The CDR3 loop spans 16 amino acids. CDR3 in DNA: TGTGCCAGCAGCCCCTTCCGACAGGGAAGGGGCTATGGCTACACCTTC. Translation: CASSPFRQGRGYGYTF.

The chain joins TRBV10-3 to TRBJ2-1; TRBD2 aligns across 8 bases. With V trimmed by 0 bases and J by 4 bases, 8 bases remained unmatched. CDR1 and CDR2 (germline): ENHRY, SYGVKD. CDR3 length: 17 amino acids. The CDR3 is CAISESMAAGGYNEQFF. The CDR3 DNA sequence: TGTGCCATCAGTGAGTCGATGGCCGCGGGGGGTTACAATGAGCAGTTCTTC.

The rearrangement uses TRBV10-2 and TRBJ2-1; 10 nucleotides align to TRBD2. Trimming cost V 6 bases and J 10 bases; bases outside gene matches: 12. Germline lookup yields CDR1 WSHSY and CDR2 SAAADI. This CDR3 is built from 15 residues. CDR3 protein: CASSKREGQLAEQFF. CDR3 DNA: TGCGCCAGCAGCAAGCGGGAGGGCCAATTGGCCGAGCAGTTCTTC.

The gene calls are TRBV3-1 (or the pseudogene TRBV3-2) and TRBJ1-6; D is uncertain. The CDR3 has 16 residues. Germline lookup yields CDR1 LGHDT and CDR2 YNNKEL (reference sequence). Trimming shortened V by 1 base and J by 7 bases, and 14 bases separated the two germline ends. The CDR3 sequence: CASSQASRAGNSPLHF. Here the CDR3 DNA reads TGTGCCAGCAGCCAAGCTTCACGGGCCGGGAATTCACCCCTCCACTTT.

The chain is built from TRBV29-1 and TRBJ1-2, with 11 bases fitting TRBD1. V was clipped by 3 bases and J by 4 bases; unmatched bases: 7. The CDR3 is 15 residues long. The germline V gene encodes CDR1 SQVTM and CDR2 ANQGSEA. CDR3 nucleotide sequence: TGCAGCGTTGAGGACAGGGGGCGGATAGGCTATGGCTACACCTTC. This translates into CSVEDRGRIGYGYTF.

V usage is TRBV7-9 and J usage is TRBJ2-7; D unclear. Per germline, CDR1 SEHNR and CDR2 FQNEAQ (reference sequence). The length of the CDR3 is 12 residues. The ends were cut back, 5 bases at V and 5 bases at J, with 10 bases in the middle. Written as DNA, the CDR3 is TGTGCCAGCAGCGCCCATTCCCACGAGCAGTACTTC. It yields the protein CASSAHSHEQYF.

CDR3 amino acids: CASSTQGALNYGYTF. The CDR3 DNA reads as TGTGCCAGCAGCACACAGGGGGCTCTGAACTATGGCTACACCTTC. The rearrangement uses TRBV7-3 and TRBJ1-2; 9 bases line up with TRBD1. The CDR3 spans 15 residues. Germline-derived CDR1 and CDR2 are SGHTA and FQGTGA. Trimming cost V 5 bases and J 2 bases; bases outside gene matches: 6.

This clone was recorded only once. This chain links TRBV5-6 with TRBJ2-7; D remains unclear. The CDR3 has 12 residues. Trimming took off 4 bases at V and 6 bases at J, with 11 bases between the two ends. Germline loops: CDR1 SGHDT, CDR2 YYEEEE. The CDR3 reads CASSLGGIEQYF. The DNA for the CDR3 is TGTGCCAGCAGCCTAGGTGGGATCGAGCAGTACTTC.

The V and J genes are TRBV18 and TRBJ2-3; possibly TRBD2 for D (5 bases). The CDR3 totals 15 residues. V lost 2 bases to trimming and J lost 2 bases, with 11 bases between them. Germline V gene data show CDR1 as KGHSH and CDR2 as LQKENI. The CDR3 bases are TGTGCCAGCTCACCAAGGCGGGCCTCCACAGATACGCAGTATTTT. Its protein is CASSPRRASTDTQYF.

This clone has only a few counts. This chain connects TRBV2 to TRBJ2-3; D gene ambiguous. The CDR3 extends over 13 amino acids. Trimming took 8 bases from V and 1 from J, leaving 10 bases between them. Germline values: CDR1 SNHLY, CDR2 FYNNEI. The CDR3, as DNA: TGTGCCAGCCGGCAAGAGGGCACAGATACGCAGTATTTT. Its protein product is CASRQEGTDTQYF.

CDR3 amino acids: CASSYRPPEATEAFF. CDR3 DNA sequence: TGTGCCAGCAGTTACAGGCCCCCTGAGGCCACTGAAGCTTTCTTT. The chain couples TRBV6-2 or TRBV6-3 to TRBJ1-1; D is undetermined. Germline V gene data show CDR1 as MNHEY and CDR2 as SVGEGT. The CDR3 length is 15 residues. The germline V and J ends were trimmed by 2 bases and 4 bases, with 14 bases remaining between them.

CDR3 bases: TGTGCCAGCAGTGAATTGGCGGGAAGGGAGACCCAGTACTTC. Amino acids: CASSELAGRETQYF. The V gene is TRBV6-1, the J gene TRBJ2-5; possible D gene TRBD2, 6 bases. Germline-derived CDR1 and CDR2 are MNHNS and SASEGT. Trimming removed 2 bases at V and 5 bases at J, with 12 bases between. The CDR3 consists of 14 residues.

The chain couples TRBV10-3 to TRBJ2-3; D ambiguous. This CDR3 has 15 amino acids. Between the trimmed V and J ends, which lost 3 bases and 1 base, there was a span of 11 bases. Germline CDR1 is ENHRY and CDR2 is SYGVKD. The CDR3 protein is CAISDRVAGTDTQYF. As DNA, the CDR3 is TGTGCCATCAGTGATCGGGTTGCAGGCACAGATACGCAGTATTTT.